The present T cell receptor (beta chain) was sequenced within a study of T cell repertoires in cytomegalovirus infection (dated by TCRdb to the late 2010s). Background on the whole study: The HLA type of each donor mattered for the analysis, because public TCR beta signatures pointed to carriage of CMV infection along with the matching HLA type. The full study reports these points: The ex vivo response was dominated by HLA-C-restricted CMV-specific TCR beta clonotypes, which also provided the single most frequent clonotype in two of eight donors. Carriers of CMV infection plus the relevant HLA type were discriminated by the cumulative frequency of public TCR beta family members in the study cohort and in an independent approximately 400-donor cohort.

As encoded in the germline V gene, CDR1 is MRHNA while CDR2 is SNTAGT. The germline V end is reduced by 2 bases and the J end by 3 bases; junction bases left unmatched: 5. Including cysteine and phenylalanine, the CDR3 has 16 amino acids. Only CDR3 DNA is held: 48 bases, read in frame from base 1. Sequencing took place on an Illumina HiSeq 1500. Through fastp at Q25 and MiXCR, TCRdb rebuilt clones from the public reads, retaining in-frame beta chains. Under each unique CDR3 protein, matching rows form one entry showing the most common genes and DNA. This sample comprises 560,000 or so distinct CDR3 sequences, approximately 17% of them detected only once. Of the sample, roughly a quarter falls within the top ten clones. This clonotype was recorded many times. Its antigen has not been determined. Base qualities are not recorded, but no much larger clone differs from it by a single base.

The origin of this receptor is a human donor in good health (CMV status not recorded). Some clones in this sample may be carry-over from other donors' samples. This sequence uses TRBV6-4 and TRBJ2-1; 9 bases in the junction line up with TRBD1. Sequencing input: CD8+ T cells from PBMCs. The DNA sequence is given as TGTGCCAGCAGTGACGAACAGGGGGCAAGCTACAATGAGCAGTTCTTC. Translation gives CASSDEQGASYNEQFF.